Described below is a single TCR beta chain sequence and its context. The data stem from a study of T-cell reconstitution after alpha-beta-depleted transplantation in children. Unique molecular identifiers were built into the TCRbeta library. TCRdb re-derived calls from the PCR reads in MiXCR, one entry per CDR3 protein. Here the sample spans more than 250,000 distinct CDR3 sequences, nearly 10% being singletons. In germline, CDR1 is SNHLY, CDR2 FYNNEI. The V end was cut by 7 bases, the J end by 3 bases, with 9 bases between. The CDR3 consists of 13 residues. The gene calls are TRBV2 and TRBJ2-2; TRBD1 might be the D (5 bases). The sequence came from a human donor who donated a stem cell graft to a child with SCID. This sample comprised PBMCs from the stem cell graft donor, obtained from the stem cell graft. This CDR3 reads CASIGAYTGELFF. Written as DNA, the CDR3 is TGTGCCAGCATTGGGGCCTACACCGGGGAGCTGTTTTTT.